This TCR beta chain was recovered during a study of CD8+ T cells in alopecia areata (dated by TCRdb to between 2017 and 2018). About the full investigation: The treated patients, all with moderate-to-severe alopecia areata, were enrolled in an open-label pilot trial of oral tofacitinib given at 5 to 10 mg twice daily. The study used high-throughput TCRbeta sequencing to examine T cell clonal expansion in alopecia areata, in both the C3H/HeJ mouse model and human patients. Tofacitinib was given for 6 to 18 months, followed by 6 months of follow-up off drug to assess delayed response and recurrence. Biopsies were taken from tofacitinib-treated patients at baseline and again at 4 and 24 weeks into treatment, and several of those patients also had a later scalp biopsy. On the human side, TCRbeta sequencing was run on scalp tissue and on sorted CD4+ and CD8+ peripheral blood T cells from healthy controls and from alopecia areata patients with either patchy or totalis/universalis disease. immunoSEQ multiplex PCR using 35 Vbeta forward primers and 13 Jbeta reverse primers was used to amplify TCRbeta CDR3 regions. The SALT score, which quantifies the percentage of affected scalp surface area, was used to measure disease severity in treated patients. Scalp clonality was compared across normal scalp (n=4), patchy alopecia areata scalp (n=8), and alopecia totalis/universalis scalp (n=8). RNA was extracted with the PAXgene miRNA kit for fixed scalp, the miRNeasy kit for PBMCs, and the RNeasy kit for mouse skin. Broad study findings and their caveats: Tofacitinib significantly lowered scalp clonality and the number of expanded CD8+ clones among the top 100 scalp clones. Compared with normal scalp, lesional scalp had higher clonality and more expanded CD8+ clones, particularly in alopecia totalis/universalis, a pattern that suggests antigenic drive. The treated cohort was small, with a single nonresponder, so links between baseline CD8+ expansion and response need larger studies. During tofacitinib treatment, many expanded lesional clones stuck around in both scalp and blood, and this persistence may partly explain why relapse happens after treatment is stopped. Unlike mouse skin, which is dominated by gammadelta T cells, normal human skin has resident alphabeta T cells that are also sequenced, and this complicates analysis of the scalp TCR repertoire. Compared with mice, TCR sequences shared between patients were less clear, possibly partly because of HLA diversity across the patient population.

V sheds 3 bases and J sheds 9 bases, leaving 9 bases between their ends. Sequences MGHDK (CDR1) and SYGVNS (CDR2) are obtained from the germline V gene. The CDR3 goes from the cysteine to the phenylalanine over 13 residues. Here the CDR3 DNA is all that survives: 39 bases in frame from base 1. In regard to this clone: The antigen this receptor binds is unknown. No base qualities exist here, and no much larger clone lies one base off it.

To prepare the library, the immunoSEQ multiplex PCR assay was applied. For TCR sequencing, RNA was extracted from every sample and reverse transcribed into cDNA to serve as template. SuperScript III was used to make first-strand cDNA, primed with a 2:1 mix of oligo-dT and random hexamers. Amplification bias was assessed with a synthetic immune receptor repertoire, and residual bias was removed computationally. Processing in the source paper ran as follows. Raw reads were preprocessed to remove errors, and CDR3 was defined according to IMGT conventions as the region from the conserved cysteine to phenylalanine. Clonality was computed as 1 minus the Shannon entropy, with the entropy normalized by log2 of the number of productive unique TCRs. Scalp TCRbeta sequences were cross-referenced with sorted blood CD4 and CD8 repertoires so that the CD4 or CD8 identity of scalp clones could be inferred. TCRdb took this table from immuneACCESS and kept in-frame rearrangements with V and J called. Such tables lack part of the clones; where checked against another copy, unresolved V genes explain under half of the gap, and the rest is unexplained. That table is the source of V, J and clone size, and D and trimming were worked out from the DNA. This sample has 40,000 to 50,000 clones in its table, and 55% to 75% of those were observed once. The ten top clones hold about a fifth of the sample.

Read against the paper, the sample's time point label means: roughly 27 days on oral tofacitinib. In the paper's terms, the treatment or condition label means: oral pan-JAK inhibitor, 5-10 mg twice daily. Lesional scalp punch biopsies and peripheral blood were collected from alopecia areata patients. After PBMCs were isolated by density centrifugation and stained for CD3, CD4 and CD8, a FACSAria was used to sort CD4+ and CD8+ T cells. Specimen: CD8+ T cells sorted from blood, collected at week 4, from a patient treated with tofacitinib. The chain employs TRBV25-1 and TRBJ1-6; the D gene cannot be named for sure. The receptor's source is a human donor with alopecia areata. This receptor has the CDR3 CASSDWGGSPLHF. In nucleotides, the sequence is TGTGCCAGCAGTGACTGGGGAGGTTCACCCCTCCACTTT. The CDR3 plus the reference TRBV25-1 and TRBJ1-6 genes for the other parts give the full variable domain: EADIYQTPRYLVIGTGKKITLECSQTMGHDKMYWYQQDPGMELHLIHYSYGVNSTEKGDLSSESTVSRIRTEHFPLTLESARPSHTSQYLCASSDWGGSPLHFGNGTRLTVT.